This T cell receptor beta chain was sequenced in a study of blood T cell repertoires in COVID-19 (dated by TCRdb to between 2020 and 2021). For context, the study as a whole: The collaborator samples originated in the United States, Italy and Spain and spanned the acute and convalescent phases of COVID-19. The material from the prospective study consisted of cDNA or gDNA derived from T cells, B-cell-depleted T cells, or PBMCs. Deeply sampled blood TCRbeta repertoires from subjects exposed to, actively infected with, or recovered from COVID-19 were included in the dataset. The repertoires were released in a freely available public database intended as a resource for research on the immune response to SARS-CoV-2. Samples were obtained from the ongoing ImmuneRACE study (first 160 participants) and from about 1,300 subjects provided by 6 global collaborators. Sample metadata almost always included a de-identified subject ID, COVID-19 status, age in years and sex. Where available, HLA class I and class II types were obtained from metadata supplied by the sample provider rather than from assay-based typing.

TCRbeta CDR3 regions were amplified from genomic DNA using the immunoSEQ Assay, a bias-controlled multiplex PCR. As for the authors' bioinformatics: The number of nucleated cells in each sample was estimated from the amplification of reference gene primers within the assay. To quantify the absolute abundance of each unique TCRbeta CDR3 rearrangement, sequence reads were collapsed and filtered. For each sample, productive Simpson clonality was calculated by taking the square root of Simpson's diversity index across productive rearrangements. TCRdb's version of the immuneACCESS table is confined to in-frame rearrangements and falls short of the full clone set. An unresolved V gene accounts for under half of the shortfall where checked; the remainder is of unknown origin. V, J and clone size are taken as reported in that table, and D and trimming were inferred from the DNA itself. The sample table shows about 200,000 clones, and approximately 83% are seen once. The top ten hold around 7% of the sample.

Participants in the prospective study were enrolled through a virtual design, were aged about 18 to 90 years, and lived in 24 United States geographic areas. In the prospective study, cohorts were assigned on the basis of participant-reported clinical history obtained from a screening survey and a study questionnaire. Recovered participants in ImmuneRACE Cohort 3 were defined as having two consecutive negative NP/OP PCR tests, clearance from a healthcare professional, or resolution of symptoms. Each participant in the prospective study had whole blood, serum and a nasopharyngeal or oropharyngeal swab collected by mobile phlebotomists. Additional blood draws and questionnaires over an approximately 2-month period could optionally be provided by prospective study participants. Prospective study blood samples were shipped either frozen or at room temperature before DNA extraction. Points on this clone: Its recognized antigen is unknown. Base quality data are lacking; no much larger clone is found one base away.

Results the study describes overall, beyond this receptor: The amount of clinical and demographic metadata varied by source and participant and was provided uncurated.

Sequencing used PBMCs or T cells enriched from blood (not recorded which). The source is a man aged 40-55 years who had recovered from COVID-19.

The nucleotide sequence reads as follows: TGTGCCAGCAGTGAACATCATCTCGGGATCACTGAAGCTTTCTTT. The resulting protein is CASSEHHLGITEAFF. This sequence uses TRBV6-1 and TRBJ1-1, with the D gene too uncertain to name. From its cysteine to its phenylalanine, the CDR3 spans 15 amino acids. The only DNA kept is the CDR3, 45 bases in frame from the first base. Via the germline V gene, CDR1 is MNHNS and CDR2 SASEGT. The V and J ends are trimmed by 2 bases and 4 bases, leaving 14 bases between them.